The clone carrying this T cell receptor (beta chain) was observed a single time. Its antigen is unidentified. Sequencing was performed with immunoSEQ multiplex PCR; in TCRdb, only in-frame clones are kept and a portion is missing. The sample has tens of thousands of clones, 75% to 90% seen once. As for time point: week 47, end of study. Each dose of the vaccine consisted of 300 ug of mutant IDH1 20-mer peptide, with topical imiquimod. V shed 1 base and J shed 4 bases, with 8 bases lying between them. The germline V gene encodes CDR1 SGHVS and CDR2 FQNEAQ. The CDR3 is made up of 13 amino acids. The data were taken from a study of a mutant IDH1 vaccine in newly diagnosed glioma. Study-wide context: The first vaccination came 4-6 weeks after radiotherapy alone, or with temozolomide cycles. Patients previously underwent radiotherapy, temozolomide, or both, and most underwent both. Points from the study as a whole: Top-clonotype changes in peripheral T cells seemed unrelated to pseudoprogression. Patients showed vaccine-induced immune responses at a rate of about 93%.

This receptor was identified in a man younger than 40 with glioma. The rearrangement uses TRBV7-8 and TRBJ2-7, with TRBD1 as a possible D gene (5 bases). The input for sequencing was PBMCs, taken from a glioma patient whose treatment included an IDH1 peptide vaccine. The CDR3 spells CASSLGNRYEQYF. For the CDR3, the DNA is TGTGCCAGCAGCTTAGGTAACAGGTACGAGCAGTACTTC.